This TCR beta chain was identified during a study of cytomegalovirus exposure and HLA in healthy donors. Study-level information: The study's early data release held about 85 million unique TCRs from HLA-typed donors.

PCR involved 60 Vbeta and 13 Jbeta primers. The assay was immunoSEQ multiplex PCR, and TCRdb's table has in-frame clones only and misses some. The table records 200,000 or so clones, about 77% of them present only once. General study points: Some 150 TCR beta chains were listed as cytomegalovirus-associated. A link between a missense DCLRE1C variant and TCR beta V- and J-gene trimming emerged from a later analysis.

The CDR3 is 15 residues long. Trimming stripped 4 bases from V and 0 bases from J, with 14 bases between. Germline values: CDR1 SGHRS, CDR2 YFSETQ. Worth noting for this clone: The antigen is undetermined.

This receptor was obtained from a woman in her twenties or thirties in good health and CMV-seropositive. The V call is TRBV5-1, the J call TRBJ2-7; D might be TRBD1 (5 bases). The source material was PBMCs. The CDR3 DNA reads TGCGCCAGCAGCGTCGGCAGGGTCCCCTCCTACGAGCAGTACTTC. Translation: CASSVGRVPSYEQYF. Using reference TRBV5-1 and TRBJ2-7 for the parts outside the CDR3, the full variable domain is KAGVTQTPRYLIKTRGQQVTLSCSPISGHRSVSWYQQTPGQGLQFLFEYFSETQRNKGNFPGRFSGRQFSNSRSEMNVSTLELGDSALYLCASSVGRVPSYEQYFGPGTRLTVT.